This is a list of T cell receptor beta chains from one sample in a study of shared clonotypes between healthy human individuals. Data came from immunoSEQ multiplex PCR; TCRdb stores just in-frame clones and leaves some out. The data show about 2.4 million clones, 80% to 95% seen once. The sample comprised naive CD4+ T cells from PBMCs. These receptors originate from a young man in good health. Some clones in this sample may be carry-over from other donors' samples. Both conserved end residues are part of each CDR3. D genes are given only for firm matches. Expanded clones are given a class, and other clones once, few, many or no size at all.

CDR3 protein: CSASGIYEQYF
CDR3 DNA: TGCAGTGCTAGCGGGATCTACGAGCAGTACTTC
J gene: TRBJ2-7
V gene: TRBV20-1
clone size: -
D gene: -

CDR3 protein: CASSLDRGRDTGELFF
CDR3 DNA: TGTGCCAGCTCACTAGACAGGGGGCGCGACACCGGGGAGCTGTTTTTT
J gene: TRBJ2-2
V gene: TRBV18
clone size: -
D gene: TRBD1

CDR3 protein: CASSSRPGQGRSNQPQHF
CDR3 DNA: TGTGCCAGCAGCTCGAGACCGGGACAGGGGAGGAGCAATCAGCCCCAGCATTTT
J gene: TRBJ1-5
V gene: TRBV5-5
clone size: -
D gene: TRBD1

CDR3 protein: CASRAGTGVNQPQHF
CDR3 DNA: TGCGCCAGCAGGGCCGGGACAGGGGTCAATCAGCCCCAGCATTTT
J gene: TRBJ1-5
V gene: TRBV5-1
clone size: -
D gene: TRBD1

CDR3 protein: CASSATGGNQPQHF
CDR3 DNA: TGTGCCAGCAGTGCTACGGGGGGTAATCAGCCCCAGCATTTT
J gene: TRBJ1-5
V gene: TRBV6-1
clone size: -
D gene: -

CDR3 protein: CASSVGAGGPYEQFF
CDR3 DNA: TGTGCCAGCAGTGTAGGAGCGGGAGGGCCGTATGAGCAGTTCTTC
J gene: TRBJ2-1
V gene: TRBV2
clone size: -
D gene: TRBD2

CDR3 protein: CASSRQGGEAFF
CDR3 DNA: TGTGCCAGCAGCCGACAGGGAGGTGAAGCTTTCTTT
J gene: TRBJ1-1
V gene: TRBV5-5
clone size: -
D gene: TRBD1

CDR3 protein: CASRPWTRQNGELFF
CDR3 DNA: TGTGCCAGCAGACCCTGGACACGGCAAAACGGGGAGCTGTTTTTT
J gene: TRBJ2-2
V gene: TRBV6-5
clone size: -
D gene: -

CDR3 protein: CASSLFSGQETQYF
CDR3 DNA: TGTGCCAGCAGCTTATTTTCAGGCCAAGAGACCCAGTACTTC
J gene: TRBJ2-5
V gene: TRBV7-6
clone size: -
D gene: -

CDR3 protein: CASSVAPGGYYNEQFF
CDR3 DNA: TGTGCCAGCAGCGTAGCGCCGGGAGGTTACTACAATGAGCAGTTCTTC
J gene: TRBJ2-1
V gene: TRBV9
clone size: -
D gene: TRBD2

CDR3 protein: CASSRRTSGRAIGELFF
CDR3 DNA: TGCGCCAGCAGCAGACGGACTAGCGGGAGGGCCATCGGGGAGCTGTTTTTT
J gene: TRBJ2-2
V gene: TRBV5-1
clone size: -
D gene: TRBD2

CDR3 protein: CASSEVRQTGELFF
CDR3 DNA: TGTGCCAGCAGTGAAGTTAGGCAAACCGGGGAGCTGTTTTTT
J gene: TRBJ2-2
V gene: TRBV25-1
clone size: -
D gene: -

CDR3 protein: CASSYGTGNTGELFF
CDR3 DNA: TGTGCCAGCTCCTACGGGACAGGGAACACCGGGGAGCTGTTTTTT
J gene: TRBJ2-2
V gene: TRBV18
clone size: -
D gene: TRBD1

CDR3 protein: CASSLAGSGPSQFF
CDR3 DNA: TGTGCCAGCAGCTTAGCCGGTAGCGGACCCTCGCAGTTCTTC
J gene: TRBJ2-1
V gene: TRBV7-6
clone size: -
D gene: -

CDR3 protein: CASSPRLETQYF
CDR3 DNA: TGTGCCAGCTCACCACGGTTAGAGACCCAGTACTTC
J gene: TRBJ2-5
V gene: TRBV18
clone size: -
D gene: -

CDR3 protein: CASRKGLAGGGADNEQFF
CDR3 DNA: TGTGCCAGCAGGAAGGGACTAGCGGGAGGAGGGGCGGACAATGAGCAGTTCTTC
J gene: TRBJ2-1
V gene: TRBV2
clone size: -
D gene: TRBD2

CDR3 protein: CASSLAQRGARGYTF
CDR3 DNA: TGTGCCAGCTCACTTGCGCAGCGGGGGGCTCGAGGCTACACCTTC
J gene: TRBJ1-2
V gene: TRBV18
clone size: once
D gene: -

CDR3 protein: CASSLRGGPYEQYF
CDR3 DNA: TGTGCCAGTTCATTAAGGGGAGGACCCTACGAGCAGTACTTC
J gene: TRBJ2-7
V gene: TRBV6-1
clone size: once
D gene: -

CDR3 protein: CASSYSGLASYNEQFF
CDR3 DNA: TGTGCCAGCAGTTACTCGGGACTAGCGAGTTACAATGAGCAGTTCTTC
J gene: TRBJ2-1
V gene: TRBV6-5
clone size: -
D gene: TRBD2

CDR3 protein: CASSRLGNTGELFF
CDR3 DNA: TGTGCCAGCTCCCGACTAGGAAACACCGGGGAGCTGTTTTTT
J gene: TRBJ2-2
V gene: TRBV2
clone size: -
D gene: -

CDR3 protein: CASSPWEGGPGNTIYF
CDR3 DNA: TGTGCCAGCAGCCCATGGGAGGGAGGGCCTGGAAACACCATATATTTT
J gene: TRBJ1-3
V gene: TRBV7-9
clone size: -
D gene: -

CDR3 protein: CASSPAEGAPPGANVLTF
CDR3 DNA: TGTGCCAGCAGCCCGGCTGAGGGGGCCCCTCCTGGGGCCAACGTCCTGACTTTC
J gene: TRBJ2-6
V gene: TRBV5-4
clone size: -
D gene: TRBD1

CDR3 protein: CASGTGRPRNEQFF
CDR3 DNA: TGTGCCAGCGGAACTGGAAGACCCAGGAATGAGCAGTTCTTC
J gene: TRBJ2-1
V gene: TRBV6-4
clone size: -
D gene: -